This T cell receptor beta chain was recovered during a study of beta chain features in type 1 diabetes. Study conclusions and caveats: Compared with healthy donors, patients appeared to share more similar naive, central memory and regulatory TCRB repertoires. High-TCR-expressing cells could be over-represented by cDNA sequencing.

Germline lookup yields CDR1 MNHNY and CDR2 SVGAGI (reference sequence). The CDR3 contains 13 residues. V was clipped by 0 bases and J by 4 bases, with 6 bases between them. Averaging approximately 0.11 L, one heparinised blood draw came from each individual donor. As regards this clone: What it binds is not known.

The whole isolated RNA underwent reverse transcription, so sequencing captured expressed TCRB transcripts. Assay: immunoSEQ multiplex PCR; the TCRdb copy retains only in-frame clones and omits some. The sample consists of roughly 500,000 clones, over 10% of them appearing once. The genes are TRBV6-6 and TRBJ2-5; D uncertain. The source of this sequence is a woman aged 18-29 years in good health. Specimen: naive CD4+ T cells from blood. In nucleotides, the CDR3 is TGTGCCAGCAGTTACTCGTCGCGAGAGACCCAGTACTTC. Amino acid sequence: CASSYSSRETQYF.